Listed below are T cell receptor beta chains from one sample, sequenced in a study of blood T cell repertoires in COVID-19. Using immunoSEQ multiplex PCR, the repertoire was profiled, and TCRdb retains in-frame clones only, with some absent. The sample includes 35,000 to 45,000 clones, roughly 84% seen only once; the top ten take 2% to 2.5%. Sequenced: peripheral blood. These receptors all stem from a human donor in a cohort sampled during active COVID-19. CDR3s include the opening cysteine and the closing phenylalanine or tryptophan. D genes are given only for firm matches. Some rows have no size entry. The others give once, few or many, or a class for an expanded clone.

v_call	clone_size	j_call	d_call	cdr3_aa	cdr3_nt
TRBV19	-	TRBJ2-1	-	CASSTEDYYNEQFF	TGTGCCAGTAGTACCGAGGACTACTACAATGAGCAGTTCTTC
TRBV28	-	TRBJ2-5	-	CASTGFETQYF	TGTGCCAGCACAGGGTTTGAGACCCAGTACTTC
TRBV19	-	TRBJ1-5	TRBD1	CASSIWTGLSNQPQHF	TGTGCCAGTAGTATCTGGACAGGGCTTAGCAATCAGCCCCAGCATTTT
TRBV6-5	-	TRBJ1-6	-	CASSHNQNSPLHF	TGTGCCAGCAGCCACAACCAGAATTCACCCCTCCACTTT
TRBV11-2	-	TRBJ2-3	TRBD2	CASSLLAGGTDTQYF	TGTGCCAGCAGCCTCCTAGCGGGGGGCACAGATACGCAGTATTTT
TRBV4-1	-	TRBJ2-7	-	CASSPGVSYEQYF	TGCGCCAGCAGCCCCGGGGTCTCCTACGAGCAGTACTTC
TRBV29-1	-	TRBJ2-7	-	CSVGGASPYEQYF	TGCAGCGTTGGTGGGGCCAGTCCCTACGAGCAGTACTTC
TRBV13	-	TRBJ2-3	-	CASSPVTDNTDTQYF	TGTGCCAGCAGCCCCGTAACAGATAACACAGATACGCAGTATTTT
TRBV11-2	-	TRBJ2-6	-	CASSLDLLVLGANVLTF	TGTGCCAGCAGCTTGGACTTGTTGGTGCTCGGGGCCAACGTCCTGACTTTC
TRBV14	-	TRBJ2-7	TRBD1	CASSQGQGVSYEQYF	TGTGCCAGCAGCCAAGGACAGGGTGTAAGCTACGAGCAGTACTTC
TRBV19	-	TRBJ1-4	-	CASSPAGSFPVNEKLFF	TGTGCCAGTAGTCCCGCGGGGTCCTTTCCCGTTAATGAAAAACTGTTTTTT
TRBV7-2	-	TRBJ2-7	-	CASSPLYEQYF	TGTGCCAGCAGCCCCCTCTACGAGCAGTACTTC
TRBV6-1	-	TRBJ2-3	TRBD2	CASSEELPNPTRGGARDTQYF	TGTGCCAGCAGTGAAGAGCTACCTAACCCCACTCGGGGGGGGGCAAGAGATACGCAGTATTTT
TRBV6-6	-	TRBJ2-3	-	CASSRGIWTDTQYF	TGTGCCAGCAGCCGGGGGATTTGGACAGATACGCAGTATTTT
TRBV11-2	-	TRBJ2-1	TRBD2	CASCRFARGGQNEQFF	TGTGCCAGCTGCCGCTTTGCGCGGGGGGGCCAGAATGAGCAGTTCTTC
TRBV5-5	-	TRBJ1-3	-	CASSLEGGGNTIYF	TGTGCCAGCAGCTTAGAAGGGGGTGGAAACACCATATATTTT
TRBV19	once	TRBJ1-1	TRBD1	CASSEGTGGVNTEAFF	TGTGCCAGTAGTGAAGGGACAGGGGGCGTGAACACTGAAGCTTTCTTT
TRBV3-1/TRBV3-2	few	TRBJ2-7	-	CASSQLFPSGEQYF	TGTGCCAGCAGCCAGCTGTTTCCCTCGGGTGAGCAGTACTTC
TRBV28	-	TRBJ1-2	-	CASNSDSYYGYTF	TGTGCCAGCAATTCGGACAGCTACTATGGCTACACCTTC
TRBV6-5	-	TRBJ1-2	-	CASRYLQGFHYGYTF	TGTGCCAGCAGATACCTACAGGGCTTTCACTATGGCTACACCTTC
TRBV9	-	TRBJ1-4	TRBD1	CASSVTTGGNEKLFF	TGTGCCAGCAGCGTAACAACAGGGGGCAATGAAAAACTGTTTTTT
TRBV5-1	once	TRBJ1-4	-	CASSPWGQGNEKLFF	TGCGCCAGCAGCCCCTGGGGGCAGGGGAATGAAAAACTGTTTTTT
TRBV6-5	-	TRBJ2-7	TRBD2	CASSYSSGGYYEQYF	TGTGCCAGCAGTTACTCGAGCGGGGGGTACTACGAGCAGTACTTC
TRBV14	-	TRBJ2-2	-	CASSYLDSLNTGELFF	TGTGCCAGCAGCTACTTAGATTCCTTGAACACCGGGGAGCTGTTTTTT
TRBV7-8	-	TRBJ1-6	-	CASSLGLENSPLHF	TGTGCCAGCAGCTTAGGCCTGGAGAATTCACCCCTCCACTTT
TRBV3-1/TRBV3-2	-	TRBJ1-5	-	CASSSGLGNQPQHF	TGTGCCAGCAGCAGCGGGTTGGGCAATCAGCCCCAGCATTTT
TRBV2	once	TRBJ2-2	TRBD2	CASSPGVAGGPGELFF	TGTGCCAGCAGTCCCGGAGTAGCGGGGGGGCCCGGGGAGCTGTTTTTT
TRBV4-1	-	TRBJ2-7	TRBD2	CASSQDASGGYEQYF	TGCGCCAGCAGCCAAGATGCTAGCGGGGGCTACGAGCAGTACTTC
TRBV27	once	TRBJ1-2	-	CATKSMQAGGYTF	TGTGCCACCAAAAGTATGCAGGCGGGAGGCTACACCTTC
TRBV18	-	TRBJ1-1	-	CASSPLFGRTEAFF	TGTGCCAGCTCACCACTTTTCGGGAGGACTGAAGCTTTCTTT
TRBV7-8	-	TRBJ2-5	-	CASSPVPGIGTQYF	TGTGCCAGCAGCCCCGTCCCAGGCATCGGGACCCAGTACTTC
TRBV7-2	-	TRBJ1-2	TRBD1	CASSPDGQGPYGYTF	TGTGCCAGCAGCCCGGACGGACAGGGGCCCTATGGCTACACCTTC
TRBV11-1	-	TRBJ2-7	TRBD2	CASSPQRGPSSYEQYF	TGTGCCAGCAGCCCTCAGCGGGGCCCGAGCTCCTACGAGCAGTACTTC
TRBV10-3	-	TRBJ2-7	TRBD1	CAISERTGYEQYF	TGTGCCATCAGTGAACGGACAGGGTATGAGCAGTACTTC
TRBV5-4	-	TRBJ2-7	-	CASSLGLHYEQYF	TGTGCCAGCAGCTTGGGACTACACTACGAGCAGTACTTC
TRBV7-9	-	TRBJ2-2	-	CASSLVGSGELFF	TGTGCCAGCAGCTTAGTGGGCTCCGGGGAGCTGTTTTTT
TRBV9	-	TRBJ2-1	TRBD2	CASSVVGTNYNEQFF	TGTGCCAGCAGCGTAGTCGGGACTAACTACAATGAGCAGTTCTTC
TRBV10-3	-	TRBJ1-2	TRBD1	CALGTGELYGYTF	TGTGCCCTAGGAACAGGGGAGCTCTATGGCTACACCTTC
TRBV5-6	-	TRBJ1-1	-	CASSLRGRTEAFF	TGTGCCAGCAGCTTGCGAGGTCGGACTGAAGCTTTCTTT
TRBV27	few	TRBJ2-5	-	CASSMRGPQETQYF	TGTGCCAGCAGTATGCGGGGGCCCCAAGAGACCCAGTACTTC